The entry below describes one T cell receptor (beta chain). Its antigen is undetermined. This sample was included in a study of cytomegalovirus exposure and HLA in healthy donors. The germline V gene encodes CDR1 SGHAT and CDR2 FQNNGV. Trimming took 0 bases from V and 7 from J, leaving 7 bases between them. There are 14 residues in the CDR3. Findings of the study overall: Per a later analysis, HLA-associated TCR beta chains showed more clonal expansion than other, equally common TCR beta chains. An assumption of roughly uniform sequencing depth across donors underlay the presence/absence analyses. The CMV antigen specificity of a few CMV-associated chains was confirmed through in vitro analysis.

This PCR relied on a set of 60 Vbeta primers and 13 Jbeta primers. Assay used: immunoSEQ multiplex PCR; TCRdb lists only in-frame clones, some missing. The sample has some 45,000 clones, over 60% seen once; the top ten hold around 3.3%. The chain carries TRBV11-2 and TRBJ1-6; no clear D. The source material was PBMCs. This clonotype was sampled from a woman younger than 45 in good health and CMV-seronegative. The CDR3 DNA is TGTGCCAGCAGCTTAGAGTCCGGGAATTCACCCCTCCACTTT. Its protein product is CASSLESGNSPLHF.